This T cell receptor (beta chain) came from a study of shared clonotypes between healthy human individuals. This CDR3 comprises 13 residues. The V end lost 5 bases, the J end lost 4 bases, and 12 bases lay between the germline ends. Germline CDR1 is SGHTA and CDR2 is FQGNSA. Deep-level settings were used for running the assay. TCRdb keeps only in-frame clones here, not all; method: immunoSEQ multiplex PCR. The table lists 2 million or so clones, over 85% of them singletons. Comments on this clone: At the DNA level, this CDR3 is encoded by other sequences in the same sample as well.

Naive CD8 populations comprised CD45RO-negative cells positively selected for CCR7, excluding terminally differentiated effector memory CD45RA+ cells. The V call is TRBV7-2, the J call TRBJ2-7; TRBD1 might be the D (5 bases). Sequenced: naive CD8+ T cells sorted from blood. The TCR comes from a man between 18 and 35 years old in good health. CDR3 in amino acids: CASSPGLLYEQYF. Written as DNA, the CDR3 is TGTGCCAGCAGCCCAGGGCTGCTTTACGAGCAGTACTTC. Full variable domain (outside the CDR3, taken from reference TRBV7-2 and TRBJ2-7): GAGVSQSPSNKVTEKGKDVELRCDPISGHTALYWYRQSLGQGLEFLIYFQGNSAPDKSGLPSDRFSAERTGGSVSTLTIQRTQQEDSAVYLCASSPGLLYEQYFGPGTRLTVT.